This T cell receptor (beta chain) was sequenced in a study of cytomegalovirus exposure and HLA in healthy donors. General study points: According to a subsequent analysis, TCR clusters from the first cohort were inclined to appear together in the 120 validation repertoires. A few of the chains that were CMV-associated were confirmed in vitro to be specific for CMV antigens.

Measured with immunoSEQ multiplex PCR; TCRdb has only the in-frame clones, and not every one. The sample comprises some 210,000 clones, around 87% of which are singletons, and 1.5% to 2% rests with the top ten. Of note for this clone: Its antigen is unknown.

Losses at the gene ends were 6 bases for V and 7 bases for J; bases not matched to a gene: 14. This CDR3 spans 17 amino acids. Per germline, CDR1 MDHEN and CDR2 SYDVKM. V usage is TRBV28 and J usage is TRBJ2-1, with 11 positions matching TRBD2. Material for sequencing was PBMCs. The source of this sequence is a woman aged 18-30 years in good health and CMV-seropositive. CDR3 amino acids: CASRLTSGMRLVNEQFF. CDR3 bases: TGTGCCAGCAGGTTGACTAGCGGGATGCGGCTGGTGAATGAGCAGTTCTTC. The complete variable domain, with remaining parts taken from reference TRBV28 and TRBJ2-1, reads DVKVTQSSRYLVKRTGEKVFLECVQDMDHENMFWYRQDPGLGLRLIYFSYDVKMKEKGDIPEGYSVSREKKERFSLILESASTNQTSMYLCASRLTSGMRLVNEQFFGPGTRLTVL.